This T cell receptor (beta chain) emerged from a study of blood T cells in healthy people across ages. Primers used in a second PCR of about 6 to 11 cycles were a sample-barcoded 5' primer and a J-beta primer mix. TCRdb passed the 5' RACE reads through MiXCR, listing each CDR3 protein once. The table has about 900,000 distinct CDR3 sequences, around 48% seen once; the top ten hold 13%. In each sample, at least 7 million PBMCs were isolated. Germline V gene sequence: CDR1 SEHNR, CDR2 FQNEAQ (reference sequence). The CDR3 contains 12 residues. The J segment lost 13 bases and the V segment lost 6 bases, leaving 11 bases of the junction unmatched.

This chain joins TRBV7-9 and TRBJ2-5, with 7 bases lining up with TRBD1. Sequenced input: blood. The receptor was isolated from a young man in good health. The CDR3 spells CASSHETSGGYF. The CDR3 nucleotides are TGTGCCAGCAGTCACGAAACCTCAGGGGGGTACTTC.